This TCR beta chain derives from a study of OX40 agonist ivuxolimab in advanced cancers. TCRdb's table, derived via immunoSEQ multiplex PCR, lists solely in-frame clones and lacks some. Of tens of thousands of clones listed, around 85% are singletons. About this clone itself: Its antigen is not identified.

Study conclusions and caveats: Expanded clones were, on average, more numerous in CD8+ T cells than in CD4+.

Here the sequenced sample was CD4+ or CD8+ T cells sorted from blood, taken in a trial of the OX40 agonist ivuxolimab. The sequence was collected from an adult with an advanced solid tumor such as melanoma, head and neck, liver or kidney cancer.

CDR3 loop: CASKGAGTEAFF. The DNA of the CDR3 is TGTGCCAGCAAGGGGGCAGGAACTGAAGCTTTCTTT. V and J are TRBV2 and TRBJ1-1; 7 nucleotides align to TRBD1. V shed 7 bases and J 5 bases; nucleotides not matched to a gene: 4. Germline values: CDR1 SNHLY, CDR2 FYNNEI. The CDR3 length is 12 residues.